This is a list of T cell receptor beta chains from one sample in a study of blood T cell repertoires in COVID-19. Repertoires were generated with immunoSEQ multiplex PCR, while TCRdb's copy carries only in-frame clones and drops some. The sample has 200,000 to 300,000 clones, 92% seen once. Sequencing was performed on peripheral blood. The receptors derive from a man aged 25 to 40 with COVID-19, enrolled during active disease. CDR3s include the opening cysteine and the closing phenylalanine or tryptophan. A D gene is named only where the DNA matches it firmly. Clone sizes are given selectively: once, few, many, or a class where the clone is expanded.

clone_size d_call j_call v_call cdr3_aa cdr3_nt
- - TRBJ1-1 TRBV28 CASSLNNGRGTEAFF TGTGCCAGCAGTTTAAACAACGGCCGGGGGACTGAAGCTTTCTTT
- - TRBJ1-1 TRBV7-2 CASSLTLRDTEAFF TGTGCCAGCAGCTTAACCCTGAGGGACACTGAAGCTTTCTTT
- - TRBJ2-1 TRBV21-1 CASSKARTNNEQFF TGTGCCAGCAGCAAAGCTCGGACAAACAATGAGCAGTTCTTC
- TRBD1 TRBJ1-2 TRBV11-2 CASSKGTGKDFYGYTF TGTGCCAGCAGCAAAGGGACAGGGAAGGATTTCTATGGCTACACCTTC
- TRBD2 TRBJ2-3 TRBV7-6 CASSLGASGGASTDTQYF TGTGCCAGCAGCTTAGGGGCTAGCGGGGGGGCAAGTACAGATACGCAGTATTTT
- - TRBJ1-2 TRBV7-6 CASSPAGGGYGYTF TGTGCCAGCAGCCCCGCTGGGGGAGGCTATGGCTACACCTTC
- - TRBJ1-5 TRBV3-1/TRBV3-2 CASRLGQGSQPQHF TGTGCCAGCAGATTGGGGCAGGGGAGCCAGCCCCAGCATTTT
- - TRBJ2-5 TRBV7-9 CASSFLPTGQNRQETQYF TGTGCCAGCAGCTTCCTACCGACCGGACAGAACAGACAAGAGACCCAGTACTTC
- - TRBJ2-3 TRBV20-1 CSASFESIPSTDTQYF TGCAGTGCTAGTTTTGAGAGCATACCTAGCACAGATACGCAGTATTTT
- - TRBJ2-1 TRBV9 CASSIQGNEQFF TGTGCCAGCAGCATACAGGGCAATGAGCAGTTCTTC
- TRBD2 TRBJ2-1 TRBV6-1 CASSEAVASGGDEQFF TGTGCCAGCAGTGAAGCGGTGGCTAGCGGGGGGGATGAGCAGTTCTTC
once - TRBJ1-2 TRBV19 CASSTYGLGSDRGYGYTF TGTGCCAGTAGTACGTACGGACTCGGGTCGGATCGGGGCTATGGCTACACCTTC
once TRBD1 TRBJ1-1 TRBV30 CAWSAQDRALNTEAFF TGTGCCTGGAGTGCTCAGGACAGGGCGTTGAACACTGAAGCTTTCTTT
- TRBD2 TRBJ2-3 TRBV3-1/TRBV3-2 CASSGGEGGTDTQYF TGTGCCAGCAGCGGGGGGGAAGGAGGCACAGATACGCAGTATTTT
- TRBD2 TRBJ2-2 TRBV6-4 CASRRGSTGELFF TGTGCCAGCAGGCGGGGGAGCACCGGGGAGCTGTTTTTT
- TRBD1 TRBJ1-3 TRBV5-1 CASSFTGGQLSGNTIYF TGCGCCAGCAGCTTCACAGGGGGGCAACTCTCTGGAAACACCATATATTTT